Presented here are 19 T cell receptor beta chains from one specimen sequenced in a study of blood T cell repertoires in COVID-19. Assay used: immunoSEQ multiplex PCR; TCRdb lists only in-frame clones, some missing. This sample has over 65,000 clones, with 80% to 90% found just once. Sequencing input: peripheral blood. These receptors all stem from a human donor in a cohort sampled during active COVID-19.

The V gene is TRBV9, the J gene TRBJ1-1; 7 bases fit TRBD1. This CDR3 comprises 12 residues. Germline V CDR1 and CDR2: SGDLS, YYNGEE. Losses at the gene ends were 4 bases for V and 11 bases for J; bases not matched to a gene: 8. The CDR3 bases are TGTGCCAGCAGCCCCCATAGGGGGCTTGCTTTCTTT. Translated: CASSPHRGLAFF.

The chain recombines TRBV6-5 with TRBJ1-2; 8 bases line up with TRBD1. CDR3 length: 13 amino acids. With V trimmed by 7 bases and J by 8 bases, 9 bases remained unmatched. Germline CDR1 is MNHEY and CDR2 is SVGAGI. CDR3 protein: CASTRQGSVGYTF. The CDR3 DNA reads TGTGCCAGCACCAGACAGGGGTCGGTCGGCTACACCTTC.

This clone has a count of ten or more. The chain couples TRBV19 to TRBJ2-1; D unresolved. The CDR3 length is 13 residues. The germline V gene has CDR1 LNHDA and CDR2 SQIVND (reference sequence). V was pared by 3 bases and J by 6 bases, with 9 bases between. The CDR3 DNA follows: TGTGCCAGTAGTATGGCTAGATTCAATGAGCAGTTCTTC. Amino acids: CASSMARFNEQFF.

The chain is built from TRBV6-2 or TRBV6-3 and TRBJ2-3, with 9 bases identical to TRBD2. The CDR3 covers 15 residues. With V trimmed by 2 bases and J by 4 bases, 4 bases remained unmatched. The germline V gene encodes CDR1 MNHEY and CDR2 SVGEGT. CDR3 bases: TGTGCCAGCAGTTACGAGGTAGCGGGAGCAGATACGCAGTATTTT. Translation: CASSYEVAGADTQYF.

This chain links TRBV28 with TRBJ2-3; TRBD2 matches at 11 bases. The CDR3 runs to 20 residues. Germline V gives CDR1 MDHEN, CDR2 SYDVKM. The J segment lost 2 bases and the V segment lost 11 bases, leaving 24 bases of the junction unmatched. The CDR3 region has the DNA TGTGCCCAATGCTCAGGGGGCCTGGCTAGCGGGAGGCCATACACAGATACGCAGTATTTT. This encodes CAQCSGGLASGRPYTDTQYF.

The rearrangement links TRBV7-2 to TRBJ2-5, with 8 bases that match TRBD2. V shed 4 bases, J shed 4 bases, and the junction held 11 bases outside the gene matches. The CDR3 runs to 16 residues. CDR1 SGHTA and CDR2 FQGNSA come from the germline V gene. The CDR3 DNA reads TGTGCCAGCAGCTCCCGTCACGGGAGGGCCGGAGAGACCCAGTACTTC. This sequence encodes CASSSRHGRAGETQYF.

As for this clone: An end of the junction does not agree with germline; a read error may underlie this. Other DNA sequences in this specimen translate into the identical CDR3. The V call is TRBV30, the J call TRBJ2-7; the D gene is possibly TRBD2 (6 bases). Looked up from germline, CDR1 is GTSNPN and CDR2 is SVGIG (reference sequence). This CDR3 contains 15 residues. This CDR3 is CAWSEDYPRGYEQYF. The CDR3, as DNA: TGTGCCTGGAGTGAGGACTACCCTAGGGGCTACGAGCAGTACTTT.

The sample holds one count of this clone. The chain has TRBV5-6 and TRBJ2-7; 7 bases are shared with TRBD2. The CDR3 is made up of 14 amino acids. Germline CDR1 SGHDT, CDR2 YYEEEE. The J segment lost 2 bases and the V segment lost 4 bases, leaving 6 bases of the junction unmatched. The CDR3 nucleotides are TGTGCCAGCAGCAGGGAGGGGCGTACCTACGAGCAGTACTTC. Protein product: CASSREGRTYEQYF.

The V gene is TRBV7-9, the J gene TRBJ2-3, with D maybe TRBD2 (5 bases). The CDR3 sequence is 12 residues long. The germline V gene has CDR1 SEHNR and CDR2 FQNEAQ (reference sequence). Trimming took off 3 bases at V and 5 bases at J, with 6 bases between the two ends. CDR3 protein: CASSFGEDTQYF. Here the CDR3 DNA reads TGTGCCAGCAGCTTCGGGGAAGATACGCAGTATTTT.

The chain recombines TRBV4-1 with TRBJ1-2, with D possibly being TRBD1 (6 bases). This CDR3 region has 14 residues. V lost 1 base to trimming and J lost 4 bases, with 10 bases between them. Germline assignment: CDR1 MGHRA and CDR2 YSYEKL. The CDR3 region has the DNA TGCGCCAGCAGCCAAGTCGGGACACGCTATGGCTACACCTTC. Translated: CASSQVGTRYGYTF.

The rearrangement uses TRBV5-8 and TRBJ2-7, with a weak D call TRBD1 (6 bases). Germline V lookup: CDR1 SGHTS, CDR2 YDEGEE. Trimming took 6 bases from V and 6 from J, leaving 22 bases between them. CDR3 length: 15 amino acids. This CDR3 reads CASTNEGVESSEQYF. CDR3 DNA: TGTGCCAGCACCAACGAGGGGGTAGAGTCGTCCGAGCAGTACTTC.

J is TRBJ1-6 and V is TRBV28; no clear D. This CDR3 spans 13 amino acids. Germline V gene data show CDR1 as MDHEN and CDR2 as SYDVKM. Trimming took 7 bases from V and 9 from J, leaving 13 bases between them. The DNA of the CDR3 is TGTGCCAGCACCCTGGGCGAGGGTTCACCCCTCCACTTT. Its translation is CASTLGEGSPLHF.

Worth noting for this clone: Other nucleotide sequences in the sample specify the same CDR3. This chain connects TRBV9 to TRBJ1-6; 7 bases fit TRBD1. The CDR3 contains 14 residues. The junction had 5 bases not matched to a gene; V was cut back by 1 base and J by 10 bases. Germline values: CDR1 SGDLS, CDR2 YYNGEE. The CDR3 spells CASSVRGLESPLHF. The CDR3 DNA reads TGTGCCAGCAGCGTAAGGGGGCTCGAATCACCCCTCCACTTT.

The count of this clone is one. The V gene is TRBV6-5, the J gene TRBJ2-3, with a possible D match to TRBD2 (6 bases). V lost 8 bases, J lost 2 bases, and 14 bases lay in between. The CDR3 runs 14 residues. Germline V lookup: CDR1 MNHEY, CDR2 SVGAGI. The CDR3 loop reads CASSGGQATDTQYF. The CDR3 bases are TGTGCCAGCTCAGGAGGGCAGGCCACAGATACGCAGTATTTT.

The chain recombines TRBV12-3 or TRBV12-4 with TRBJ2-3, with D possibly being TRBD1 (6 bases). The CDR3 is 12 amino acids. Trimming cost V 10 bases and J 2 bases, with 10 bases left between them. CDR3 bases: TGTGCCACGACAGGACTCACAGATACGCAGTATTTT. Residues: CATTGLTDTQYF.

The V call is TRBV7-3, the J call TRBJ1-1; unclear D gene. The CDR3 runs to 13 residues. Germline assignment: CDR1 SGHTA and CDR2 FQGTGA. The ends were cut back, 0 bases at V and 3 bases at J, with 5 bases in the middle. CDR3 loop: CASSLTEHTEAFF. CDR3 bases: TGTGCCAGCAGCTTAACAGAGCACACTGAAGCTTTCTTT.

The genes are TRBV9 and TRBJ1-2, with no clear D. The V gene lost 0 bases and the J gene lost 1 base, with 4 bases spanning the gap. In germline, CDR1 is SGDLS, CDR2 YYNGEE. The CDR3 runs 13 residues. The CDR3 is CASSVGSNYGYTF. The DNA of the CDR3 is TGTGCCAGCAGCGTAGGGAGTAACTATGGCTACACCTTC.

In this sample, this clone turned up once. The chain combines TRBV7-8 with TRBJ2-7, with 8 nucleotides matching TRBD2. The CDR3 is 16 residues long. The germline V gene encodes CDR1 SGHVS and CDR2 FQNEAQ. V gave up 5 bases and J gave up 3 bases; unmatched junction bases: 12. DNA of the CDR3: TGTGCCAGCAGCCCTGACCAGCGGGAGAGGGTCTACGAGCAGTACTTC. This codes for CASSPDQRERVYEQYF. Together with reference TRBV7-8 and TRBJ2-7, the CDR3 gives the full variable domain: GAGVSQSPRYKVAKRGQDVALRCDPISGHVSLFWYQQALGQGPEFLTYFQNEAQLDKSGLPSDRFFAERPEGSVSTLKIQRTQQEDSAVYLCASSPDQRERVYEQYFGPGTRLTVT.

This chain links TRBV20-1 with TRBJ2-3, with no clear D. V was pared by 7 bases and J by 6 bases, with 8 bases between. Germline-derived CDR1 and CDR2 are DFQATT and SNEGSKA (reference sequence). The CDR3 is 10 residues long. The CDR3 region has the DNA TGCAGTGTAATGAGGGATACGCAGTATTTT. It yields the protein CSVMRDTQYF.